A single sample is the source of the 8 T cell receptor beta chains below, sequenced in a study of a mutant IDH1 vaccine in newly diagnosed glioma. Time point indicated: baseline, week 1 (first vaccination visit). The treatment here: pre-vaccination baseline after standard-of-care therapy. The protocol was immunoSEQ multiplex PCR, while the TCRdb copy is restricted to in-frame clones and leaves out a portion. Of 30,000 to 40,000 clones listed, roughly three quarters are singletons. Sequenced here: PBMCs, sampled from a glioma patient treated with radiotherapy, temozolomide or both. Receptor source: a man in his forties with glioma. Some clones in this sample may be carry-over from other donors' samples.

This chain links TRBV6-5 with TRBJ1-4, with D perhaps matching TRBD1 (6 bases). V gave up 0 bases and J gave up 6 bases, with 14 bases separating them. Germline lookup yields CDR1 MNHEY and CDR2 SVGAGI. CDR3 size: 16 residues. The CDR3 here is CASSYSPGAGDEKLFF. The CDR3 DNA reads as TGTGCCAGCAGTTACTCGCCGGGGGCCGGGGATGAAAAACTGTTTTTT.

This sequence joins TRBV30 and TRBJ1-5; D call uncertain. Germline values: CDR1 GTSNPN, CDR2 SVGIG (reference sequence). V lost 0 bases, J lost 4 bases, and 7 bases lay in between. The CDR3 length is 13 residues. CDR3 loop: CAWSVGGNQPQHF. The DNA of the CDR3 is TGTGCCTGGAGTGTTGGAGGGAATCAGCCCCAGCATTTT.

The rearrangement links TRBV25-1 to TRBJ1-1; D remains unclear. CDR1 and CDR2 from the germline V gene are MGHDK and SYGVNS. V lost 6 bases and J lost 1, with 6 bases in between. CDR3 length: 12 amino acids. CDR3 region: CASSKRNTEAFF. Written as DNA, the CDR3 is TGTGCCAGCAGCAAGAGGAACACTGAAGCTTTCTTT.

The rearrangement links TRBV4-1 to TRBJ1-5, with 11 bases lining up with TRBD1. Germline lookup yields CDR1 MGHRA and CDR2 YSYEKL. The CDR3 consists of 19 residues. The J segment lost 9 bases and the V segment lost 2 bases, leaving 18 bases of the junction unmatched. The chain's CDR3 is CASSQLGQGAELGHGPQHF. CDR3 nucleotide sequence: TGCGCCAGCAGCCAACTCGGACAGGGGGCGGAACTCGGCCATGGGCCCCAGCATTTT.

The genes are TRBV19 and TRBJ1-4; D remains ambiguous. V gave up 5 bases and J gave up 8 bases, with 12 bases separating them. Germline V gene lookup returns CDR1 LNHDA and CDR2 SQIVND (reference sequence). CDR3 length: 13 amino acids. Here the CDR3 reads CASSFGPWEKLFF. CDR3 sequence (DNA): TGTGCCAGTAGTTTCGGGCCTTGGGAAAAACTGTTTTTT.

The V call is TRBV14, the J call TRBJ2-5, with D possibly TRBD2 on 6 matching bases. The germline V gene encodes CDR1 SGHDN and CDR2 FVKESK. The CDR3 totals 16 residues. V lost 4 bases and J lost 1, with 16 bases in between. CDR3 sequence: CASSPRGAGGQETQYF. CDR3 nucleotides: TGTGCCAGCAGCCCGAGAGGAGCGGGCGGCCAAGAGACCCAGTACTTC.

The chain is built from TRBV6-5 and TRBJ1-5; D is perhaps TRBD1 (6 bases). Germline V gene lookup returns CDR1 MNHEY and CDR2 SVGAGI. The CDR3 contains 12 residues. V was shortened by 6 bases and J by 11 bases, with 14 bases between the two germline ends. CDR3 region: CASSPFEGAQHF. As DNA, the CDR3 is TGTGCCAGCAGCCCCTTCGAGGGGGCCCAGCATTTT.

V is TRBV7-9 and J is TRBJ1-6; D call uncertain. Germline CDR1 reads SEHNR; CDR2 reads FQNEAQ (reference sequence). Trimming left V 3 bases short and J 2 bases short, with 17 bases between. The CDR3 is 18 residues long. The chain's CDR3 is CASSFSTRVGPYNSPLHF. As DNA, the CDR3 is TGTGCCAGCAGCTTCAGTACTAGGGTGGGCCCCTATAATTCACCCCTCCACTTT.